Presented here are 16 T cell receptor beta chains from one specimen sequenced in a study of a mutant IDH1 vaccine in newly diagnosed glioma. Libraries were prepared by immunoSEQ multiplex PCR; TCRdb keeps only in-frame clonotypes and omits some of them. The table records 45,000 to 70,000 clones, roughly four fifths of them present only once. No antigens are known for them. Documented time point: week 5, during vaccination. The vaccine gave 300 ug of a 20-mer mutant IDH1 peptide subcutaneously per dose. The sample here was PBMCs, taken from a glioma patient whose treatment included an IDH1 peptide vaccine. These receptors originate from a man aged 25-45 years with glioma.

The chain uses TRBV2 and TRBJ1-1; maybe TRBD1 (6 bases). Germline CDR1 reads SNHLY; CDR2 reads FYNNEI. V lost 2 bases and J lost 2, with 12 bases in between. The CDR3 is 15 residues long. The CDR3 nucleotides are TGTGCCAGCAGTGAAACAGGGCGTAGTAACACTGAAGCTTTCTTT. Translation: CASSETGRSNTEAFF.

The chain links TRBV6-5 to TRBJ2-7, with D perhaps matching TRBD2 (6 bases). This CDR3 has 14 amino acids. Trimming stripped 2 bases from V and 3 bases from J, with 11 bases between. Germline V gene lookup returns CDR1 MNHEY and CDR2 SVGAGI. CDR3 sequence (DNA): TGTGCCAGCAGTTACGGGGGGAAAGGCTACGAGCAGTACTTC. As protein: CASSYGGKGYEQYF.

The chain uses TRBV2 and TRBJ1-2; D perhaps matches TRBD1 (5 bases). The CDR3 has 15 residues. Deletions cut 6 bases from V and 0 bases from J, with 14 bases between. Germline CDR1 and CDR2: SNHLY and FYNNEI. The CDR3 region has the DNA TGTGCCAGCAGGCCCTCCCAGGGACCTAACTATGGCTACACCTTC. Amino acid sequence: CASRPSQGPNYGYTF. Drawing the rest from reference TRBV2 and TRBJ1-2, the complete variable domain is EPEVTQTPSHQVTQMGQEVILRCVPISNHLYFYWYRQILGQKVEFLVSFYNNEISEKSEIFDDQFSVERPDGSNFTLKIRSTKLEDSAMYFCASRPSQGPNYGYTFGSGTRLTVV.

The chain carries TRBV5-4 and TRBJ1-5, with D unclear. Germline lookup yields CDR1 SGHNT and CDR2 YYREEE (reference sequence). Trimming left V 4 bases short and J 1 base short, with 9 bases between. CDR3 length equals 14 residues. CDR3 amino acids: CASSERGSNQPQHF. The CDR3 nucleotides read TGTGCCAGCAGCGAAAGAGGGAGCAATCAGCCCCAGCATTTT.

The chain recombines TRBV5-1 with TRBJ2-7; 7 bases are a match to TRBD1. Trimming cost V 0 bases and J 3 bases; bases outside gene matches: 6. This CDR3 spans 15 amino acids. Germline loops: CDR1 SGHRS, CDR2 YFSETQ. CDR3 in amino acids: CASSLAGTVIYEQYF. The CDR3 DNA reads TGCGCCAGCAGCTTGGCGGGGACAGTCATCTACGAGCAGTACTTC.

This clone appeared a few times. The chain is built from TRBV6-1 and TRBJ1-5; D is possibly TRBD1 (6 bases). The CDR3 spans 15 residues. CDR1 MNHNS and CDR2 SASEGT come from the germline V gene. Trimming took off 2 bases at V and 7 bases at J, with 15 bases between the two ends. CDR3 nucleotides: TGTGCCAGCAGTGAAAGCCCGACAGGTGGCCAGCCCCAGCATTTT. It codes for CASSESPTGGQPQHF.

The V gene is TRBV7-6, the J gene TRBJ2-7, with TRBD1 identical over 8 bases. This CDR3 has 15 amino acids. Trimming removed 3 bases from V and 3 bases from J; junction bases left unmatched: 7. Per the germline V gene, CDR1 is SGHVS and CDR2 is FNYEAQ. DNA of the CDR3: TGTGCCAGCAGCTTCGGGACAGGAGCCCACTACGAGCAGTACTTC. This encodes CASSFGTGAHYEQYF.

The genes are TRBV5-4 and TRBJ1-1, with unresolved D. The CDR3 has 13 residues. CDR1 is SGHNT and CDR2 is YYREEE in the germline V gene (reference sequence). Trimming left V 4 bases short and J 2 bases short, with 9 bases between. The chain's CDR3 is CASSPHGNTEAFF. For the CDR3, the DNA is TGTGCCAGCAGCCCCCATGGAAACACTGAAGCTTTCTTT. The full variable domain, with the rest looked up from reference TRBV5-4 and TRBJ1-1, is ETGVTQSPTHLIKTRGQQVTLRCSSQSGHNTVSWYQQALGQGPQFIFQYYREEENGRGNFPPRFSGLQFPNYSSELNVNALELDDSALYLCASSPHGNTEAFFGQGTRLTVV.

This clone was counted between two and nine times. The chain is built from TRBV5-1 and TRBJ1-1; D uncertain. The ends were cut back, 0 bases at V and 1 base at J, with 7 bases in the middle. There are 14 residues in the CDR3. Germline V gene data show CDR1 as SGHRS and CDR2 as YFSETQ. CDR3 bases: TGCGCCAGCAGCTTGGCAGGAGGGAACACTGAAGCTTTCTTT. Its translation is CASSLAGGNTEAFF.

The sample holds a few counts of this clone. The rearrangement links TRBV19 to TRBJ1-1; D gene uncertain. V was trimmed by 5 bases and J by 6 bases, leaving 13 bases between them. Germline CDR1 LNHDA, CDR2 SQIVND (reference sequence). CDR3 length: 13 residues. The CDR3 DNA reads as TGTGCCAGTAGTGTTAAGATAGAGGCTGAAGCTTTCTTT. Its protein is CASSVKIEAEAFF.

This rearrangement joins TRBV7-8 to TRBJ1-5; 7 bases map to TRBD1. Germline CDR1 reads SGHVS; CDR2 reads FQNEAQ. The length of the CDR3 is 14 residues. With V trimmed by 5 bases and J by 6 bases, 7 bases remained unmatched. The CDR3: CASSKQGRGQPQHF. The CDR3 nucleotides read TGTGCCAGCAGCAAACAGGGGAGGGGTCAGCCCCAGCATTTT.

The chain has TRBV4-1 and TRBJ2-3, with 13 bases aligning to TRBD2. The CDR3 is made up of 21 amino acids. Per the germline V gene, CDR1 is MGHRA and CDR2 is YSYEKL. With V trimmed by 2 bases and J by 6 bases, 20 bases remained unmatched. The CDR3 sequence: CASSQLPITTSGGPPGDTQYF. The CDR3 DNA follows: TGCGCCAGCAGCCAACTCCCGATTACGACTAGCGGGGGGCCCCCAGGGGATACGCAGTATTTT.

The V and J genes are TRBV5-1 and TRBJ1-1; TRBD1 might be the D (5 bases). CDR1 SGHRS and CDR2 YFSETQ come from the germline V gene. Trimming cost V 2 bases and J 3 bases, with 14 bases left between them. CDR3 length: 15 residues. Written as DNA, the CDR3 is TGCGCCAGCAGCTTCAGCGGGGCCTTAGACACTGAAGCTTTCTTT. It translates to CASSFSGALDTEAFF.

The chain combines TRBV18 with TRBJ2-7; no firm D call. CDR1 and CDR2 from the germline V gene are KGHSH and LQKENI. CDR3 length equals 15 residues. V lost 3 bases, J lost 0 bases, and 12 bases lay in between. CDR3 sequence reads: CASSPFGAGSYEQYF. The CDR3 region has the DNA TGTGCCAGCTCACCTTTTGGTGCAGGCTCCTACGAGCAGTACTTC.

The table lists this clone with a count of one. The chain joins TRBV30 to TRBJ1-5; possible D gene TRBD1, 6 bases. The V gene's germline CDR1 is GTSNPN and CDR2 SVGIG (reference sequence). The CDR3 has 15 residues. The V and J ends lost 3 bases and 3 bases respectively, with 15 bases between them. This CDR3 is CAWRATGGFNQPQHF. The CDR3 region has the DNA TGTGCCTGGAGGGCGACTGGGGGCTTCAATCAGCCCCAGCATTTT.

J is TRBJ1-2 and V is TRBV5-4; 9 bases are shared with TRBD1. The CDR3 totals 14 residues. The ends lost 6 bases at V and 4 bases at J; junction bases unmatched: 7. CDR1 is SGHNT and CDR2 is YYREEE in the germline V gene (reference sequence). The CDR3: CASKKQGAGYGYTF. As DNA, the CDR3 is TGTGCCAGCAAAAAACAGGGGGCAGGCTATGGCTACACCTTC.